The following is a T cell receptor beta chain sequence with its context. What it binds is unknown. This record belongs to a study of beta chain features in type 1 diabetes. Expressed TCRB transcripts were sequenced, since all the RNA that had been isolated was reverse transcribed. Data came from immunoSEQ multiplex PCR; TCRdb stores just in-frame clones and leaves some out. This sample carries 640,000 or so clones, around 15% of them seen once, and the ten largest clones take approximately 0.043%. Overall study results and limits: Individuals with type 1 diabetes displayed fewer insertions and more deletions at VDJ junctions. All four CD4+ subsets of Type 1 diabetes patients contained TCRB CDR3s that were moderately but significantly shorter.

The V and J ends lost 0 bases and 3 bases respectively, with 20 bases between them. The CDR3 covers 18 residues. CDR1 and CDR2 (germline): GTSNPN, SVGIG (reference sequence). This clonotype was obtained from a man between 18 and 29 years old with type 1 diabetes. The V call is TRBV30, the J call TRBJ2-2, with a possible D match to TRBD2 (5 bases). The material sequenced was naive CD4+ T cells from blood. CDR3 sequence (DNA): TGTGCCTGGAGTGTACCCTTAGGAGCGCCTAGCTACACCGGGGAGCTGTTTTTT. It specifies CAWSVPLGAPSYTGELFF.